The 18 T cell receptor beta chains in this list originate from one sample, sequenced in a study of cytomegalovirus exposure and HLA in healthy donors. The primer mix had 60 Vbeta and 13 Jbeta primers. The protocol was immunoSEQ multiplex PCR, while the TCRdb copy is restricted to in-frame clones and leaves out a portion. The repertoire consists of around 210,000 clones, with roughly 84% occurring once and the leading ten covering around 1.7%. Sequencing input: PBMCs. These TCRs come from a man aged 50 or older in good health and CMV-seronegative.

The CDR3 sequence is CAWSNRALTNEKLFF. DNA for the CDR3: TGTGCCTGGAGTAACAGGGCCTTAACTAATGAAAAACTGTTTTTT. This chain links TRBV30 with TRBJ1-4, with D possibly being TRBD1 (6 bases). The length of the CDR3 is 15 residues. Trimming took off 2 bases at V and 1 base at J, with 11 bases between the two ends. From germline, CDR1 is GTSNPN and CDR2 SVGIG (reference sequence).

This sequence joins TRBV5-4 and TRBJ1-1; TRBD1 might be the D (5 bases). Germline V gives CDR1 SGHNT, CDR2 YYREEE (reference sequence). V lost 4 bases and J lost 5, with 12 bases in between. This CDR3 has 13 amino acids. In nucleotides, the CDR3 is TGTGCCAGCAGCCCCCCGGCAGGGACTGAAGCTTTCTTT. It is translated as CASSPPAGTEAFF.

This clone appeared a few times. The chain has TRBV27 and TRBJ1-2, with 8 bases lining up with TRBD1. The J segment lost 6 bases and the V segment lost 5 bases, leaving 2 bases of the junction unmatched. The germline CDR1 and CDR2 sequences are MNHEY and SMNVEV (reference sequence). This CDR3 is built from 12 residues. The CDR3 sequence is CASSATGDGYTF. CDR3 in DNA: TGTGCCAGCAGTGCGACAGGGGATGGCTACACCTTC.

The V call is TRBV6-5, the J call TRBJ2-7; 7 bases line up with TRBD2. V gave up 2 bases and J gave up 3 bases; unmatched junction bases: 7. Germline V lookup: CDR1 MNHEY, CDR2 SVGAGI. The CDR3 runs to 15 residues. DNA of the CDR3: TGTGCCAGCAGTTACCGACGGGAGGCTAACTACGAGCAGTACTTC. It yields the protein CASSYRREANYEQYF.

This clone was observed a handful of times. V usage is TRBV4-1 and J usage is TRBJ2-5, with 12 bases fitting TRBD2. CDR3 length: 16 amino acids. Per germline, CDR1 MGHRA and CDR2 YSYEKL. V shed 0 bases and J 5 bases; nucleotides not matched to a gene: 4. The CDR3 loop is CASSQDRTSGGETQYF. The CDR3 nucleotides read TGCGCCAGCAGCCAAGACCGCACTAGCGGGGGGGAGACCCAGTACTTC.

The table lists this clone with a few counts. The chain employs TRBV28 and TRBJ2-1, with 8 bases fitting TRBD1. V shed 2 bases and J 6 bases; nucleotides not matched to a gene: 3. The CDR3 has 14 residues. In germline, CDR1 is MDHEN, CDR2 SYDVKM. DNA of the CDR3: TGTGCCAGCAGTTTAACAGGGGGTATCAATGAGCAGTTCTTC. It translates to CASSLTGGINEQFF.

This chain joins TRBV19 and TRBJ2-7; 7 bases match TRBD2. The CDR3 is made up of 14 amino acids. V lost 1 base, J lost 4 bases, and 4 bases stayed unmatched. CDR1 and CDR2 (germline): LNHDA, SQIVND (reference sequence). The CDR3 here is CASSIGGGPYEQYF. The CDR3 region has the DNA TGTGCCAGTAGTATAGGCGGGGGTCCTTACGAGCAGTACTTC.

The chain employs TRBV5-4 and TRBJ2-1, with 11 bases identical to TRBD2. Germline-derived CDR1 and CDR2 are SGHNT and YYREEE (reference sequence). This CDR3 has 17 residues. The junction had 9 bases not matched to a gene; V was cut back by 1 base and J by 6 bases. CDR3 coding DNA: TGTGCCAGCAGCTTGCCGGCTAGCGGGAGGTCCGTCAATGAGCAGTTCTTC. Its translation: CASSLPASGRSVNEQFF.

This chain joins TRBV18 and TRBJ2-5, with a weak D call TRBD2 (6 bases). The CDR3 runs to 16 residues. Germline CDR1 and CDR2: KGHSH and LQKENI. With 4 bases removed from V and 1 base from J, the gap between germline ends came to 16 bases. The CDR3 reads CASSLEGGSGQETQYF. DNA of the CDR3: TGTGCCAGCTCACTAGAAGGAGGGAGCGGCCAAGAGACCCAGTACTTC.

The chain combines TRBV7-3 with TRBJ1-1, with 7 bases matching TRBD1. The CDR3 contains 14 residues. With 0 bases clipped from V and 3 bases from J, the junction kept 1 base outside the gene matches. Germline V gene sequence: CDR1 SGHTA, CDR2 FQGTGA. CDR3: CASSLTQGDTEAFF. For the CDR3, the DNA is TGTGCCAGCAGCTTAACCCAGGGGGACACTGAAGCTTTCTTT.

The CDR3 is CAISESPGYEQFF. DNA of the CDR3: TGTGCCATCAGTGAGTCGCCAGGATATGAGCAGTTCTTC. The chain combines TRBV10-3 with TRBJ2-1; D is unresolved. This CDR3 contains 13 residues. The V end lost 0 bases, the J end lost 8 bases, and 8 bases lay between the germline ends. Germline V gene data show CDR1 as ENHRY and CDR2 as SYGVKD.

The chain recombines TRBV6-5 with TRBJ2-1; TRBD2 is a possible D gene (5 bases). CDR3 length equals 13 residues. Germline loops: CDR1 MNHEY, CDR2 SVGAGI. The V end was cut by 6 bases, the J end by 5 bases, with 11 bases between. DNA for the CDR3: TGTGCCAGCAGATCTAGCACGCACAATGAGCAGTTCTTC. Its protein product is CASRSSTHNEQFF.

This chain links TRBV19 with TRBJ2-4; 11 bases fit TRBD1. This CDR3 comprises 15 residues. Losses at the gene ends were 1 base for V and 7 bases for J; bases not matched to a gene: 3. Germline V gives CDR1 LNHDA, CDR2 SQIVND (reference sequence). The CDR3: CASSIGDRGSNIQYF. The CDR3 DNA is TGTGCCAGTAGTATAGGGGACAGGGGGTCTAACATTCAGTACTTC.

V gene TRBV25-1 combines with J gene TRBJ1-4, with D perhaps matching TRBD1 (6 bases). Trimming took off 4 bases at V and 5 bases at J, with 11 bases between the two ends. CDR1 is MGHDK, CDR2 SYGVNS, per germline. The CDR3 spans 14 residues. The CDR3 DNA sequence: TGTGCCAGCAGTGGGACAGTCGGGAATGAAAAACTGTTTTTT. It is translated as CASSGTVGNEKLFF.

This clone was seen only once. This sequence joins TRBV5-8 and TRBJ2-5; D might be TRBD1 (6 bases). The ends were cut back, 4 bases at V and 7 bases at J, with 17 bases in the middle. This CDR3 has 14 amino acids. The germline V gene encodes CDR1 SGHTS and CDR2 YDEGEE. This chain's CDR3 is CASSRDTGRGTQYF. Written as DNA, the CDR3 is TGTGCCAGCAGCCGGGACACGGGTAGGGGGACCCAGTACTTC.

This chain uses TRBV7-2 with TRBJ2-5; TRBD2 matches 11 bases. The J call may be incorrect, as the DNA end agrees better with TRBJ2-7. Germline CDR1 reads SGHTA; CDR2 reads FQGNSA. The CDR3 totals 19 residues. CDR3 sequence: CASSLDELAGAPRPYEQYF. CDR3 DNA: TGTGCCAGCAGCTTAGACGAACTAGCGGGAGCCCCGCGCCCCTACGAGCAGTACTTC.

In its sample, this clone was seen a few times. The chain carries TRBV5-6 and TRBJ1-5; TRBD1 is a possible D gene (6 bases). Trimming removed 1 base from V and 6 bases from J, with 14 bases in between. Per germline, CDR1 SGHDT and CDR2 YYEEEE. This CDR3 is built from 15 residues. The CDR3 bases are TGTGCCAGCAGCTTGTGGGACATCCGGGGTCAGCCCCAGCATTTT. Translated, it gives CASSLWDIRGQPQHF.

The chain carries TRBV28 and TRBJ1-1; 9 positions agree with TRBD1. Per the germline V gene, CDR1 is MDHEN and CDR2 is SYDVKM. The CDR3 runs to 14 residues. Trimming removed 6 bases from V and 7 bases from J; junction bases left unmatched: 9. CDR3 region: CASRKTGGLGEAFF. The CDR3 nucleotides are TGTGCCAGCAGAAAGACAGGGGGATTAGGTGAAGCTTTCTTT.